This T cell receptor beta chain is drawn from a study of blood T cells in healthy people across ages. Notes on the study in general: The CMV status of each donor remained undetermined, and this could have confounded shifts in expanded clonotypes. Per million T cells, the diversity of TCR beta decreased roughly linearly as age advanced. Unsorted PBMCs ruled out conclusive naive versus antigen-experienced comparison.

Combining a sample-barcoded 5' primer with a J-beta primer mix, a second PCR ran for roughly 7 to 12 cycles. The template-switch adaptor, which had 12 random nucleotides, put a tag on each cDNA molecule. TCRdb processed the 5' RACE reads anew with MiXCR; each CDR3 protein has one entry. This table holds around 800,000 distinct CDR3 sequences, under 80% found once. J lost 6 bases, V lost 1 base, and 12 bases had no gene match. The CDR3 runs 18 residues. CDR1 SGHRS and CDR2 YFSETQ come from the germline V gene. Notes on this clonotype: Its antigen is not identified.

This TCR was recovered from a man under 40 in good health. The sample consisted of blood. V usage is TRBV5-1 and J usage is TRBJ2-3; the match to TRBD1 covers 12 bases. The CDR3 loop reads CASSLRSAGQGALDTQYF. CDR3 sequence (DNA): TGCGCCAGCAGCTTGAGGAGTGCGGGACAGGGGGCTTTGGATACGCAGTATTTT.